This TCR beta chain was observed in a study of post-analysis software for immune sequencing data (dated by TCRdb to between 2014 and 2016). The study in broad terms: Relapsing-remitting, secondary progressive and progressive-relapsing multiple sclerosis were recorded as disease courses, and subtype annotation was lacking for some patients. Patient repertoires were compared against over ten previously published healthy control repertoires from donors aged about 6 to 26 years. A subset of samples was prepared in parallel using single-end sample barcoding, then pooled and co-amplified after Illumina adapter ligation.

To demonstrate the VDJtools post-analysis software, the study profiled TCR beta repertoires from the peripheral blood of about a dozen young patients with multiple sclerosis. The multiple sclerosis patients were children and adolescents ranging in age from roughly 6 to 15 years. The library was prepared using PCR. Reads for this sample came from an Illumina HiSeq 2500. To reduce PCR and sequencing biases, unique molecular identifiers were built into the TCR beta cDNA libraries. Every 1 to 10 million input T cells yielded 500,000 or so cDNA molecules, meaning each molecule approximated one T cell. The patient libraries were prepared and sequenced using the same protocol as the earlier healthy control dataset. Samples belonging to the same batch were prepared together, multiplexed and sequenced on a shared HiSeq lane. The study's own analysis went as follows. Raw barcoded reads were processed with MIGEC, discarding single-read molecular identifier groups before consensus assembly and CDR3 extraction. VDJtools was used for post-analysis of the clonotype tables, with diversity normalized by down-sampling every dataset to the smallest sample size. In repertoire overlap clustering, CDR3 amino acid sequences, but not nucleotide sequences, were matched to correct batch-related cross-sample contamination. Using fastp trimming at Q25 and MiXCR clonotype assembly, TCRdb reanalyzed the public sequencing data and kept in-frame beta chains. Rows are combined by CDR3 protein, so each entry shows the most common genes and DNA. TCRdb, rather than the study authors, made the V and J calls. A total of 600,000 to 700,000 distinct CDR3 sequences appear in this sample, over 45% of them only once. The ten largest clones add up to 10% to 12% of the sample.

The investigation overall reported the following: The control group was slightly older than the multiple sclerosis patient group. Compared with controls, multiple sclerosis patients had significantly lower normalized Chao1 diversity, a finding suggesting substantial peripheral T-cell clonal expansion. Significantly higher frequencies in patients than in controls were found for five or six TRBV segments, including TRBV5-6, TRBV5-1 and TRBV20-1. Strong co-clustering of samples prepared in the same batch was shown by direct clustering with F measure, prompting a batch-effect correction.

The CDR3 runs 15 amino acids, cysteine and phenylalanine included. Kept here is only the CDR3 DNA, which spans 45 bases and is read in frame from base 1. Based on the germline V gene (reference sequence), the CDR1 and CDR2 sequences are DFQATT and SNEGSKA. The trim is 2 bases for V and 1 base for J, with a gap of 14 bases between the germline ends. A word on this clonotype: This clone's antigen is unknown. Base-call qualities are not available, and no considerably larger clone is one nucleotide away.

The TCR sequence derives from a girl aged 2-10 years with multiple sclerosis. The sequence joins TRBV20-1 to TRBJ1-1; no confident D gene assignment can be made. Specimen: blood. The nucleotide sequence reads TGCAGTGCTAGAAGCACGGGTTGGGGGAACACTGAAGCTTTCTTT. Its translation is CSARSTGWGNTEAFF.